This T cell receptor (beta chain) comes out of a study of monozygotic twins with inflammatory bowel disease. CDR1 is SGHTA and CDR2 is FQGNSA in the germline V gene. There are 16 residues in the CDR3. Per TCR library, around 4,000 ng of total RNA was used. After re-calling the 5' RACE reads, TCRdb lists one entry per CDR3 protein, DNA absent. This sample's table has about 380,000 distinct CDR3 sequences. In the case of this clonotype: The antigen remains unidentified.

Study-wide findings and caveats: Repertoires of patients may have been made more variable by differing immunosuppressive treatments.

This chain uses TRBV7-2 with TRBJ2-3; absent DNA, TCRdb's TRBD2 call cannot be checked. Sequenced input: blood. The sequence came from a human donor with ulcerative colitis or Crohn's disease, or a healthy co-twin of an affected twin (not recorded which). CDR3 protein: CASSFGASGAADTQYF.